This record covers a single TCR beta chain. Antigen: not known. This sample is part of a study of identical twins. Regarding the study as a whole: Rather than following the same donors, the conclusions depended on cross-sectional statistical analysis. Possibly, invariant MAIT and iNKT cells partly confounded zero-insertion analyses.

Template switching supplied a universal primer site; unique molecular identifiers were carried on the cDNA. MiXCR, applied by TCRdb to the 5' RACE reads, yields one record per CDR3 protein. The table lists 400,000 to 550,000 distinct CDR3 sequences, more than 13% of them singletons, with approximately 1% in the top ten. Deletions cut 0 bases from V and 5 bases from J, with 8 bases between. CDR1 is DFQATT and CDR2 is SNEGSKA in the germline V gene (reference sequence). The CDR3 totals 13 residues. This sample was shared with a second study, whose subject was yellow fever vaccine responses in identical twins. That study adds: Each twin's T cell response to the vaccine was reported to look partly convergent and partly personalized.

Sequenced: CD4+ T cells sorted from blood. The V gene is TRBV20-1, the J gene TRBJ2-1; D gene unclear. This TCR derives from a woman younger than 35 in good health. The DNA for the CDR3 is TGCAGTGCTAGAGACGACGCGCACAATGAGCAGTTCTTC. Protein product: CSARDDAHNEQFF.